A selection of T cell receptor beta chains follows, all from one sample in a study of early T cells in non-severe SARS-CoV-2 infection. One entry per CDR3 protein results from TCRdb running MiXCR on the 5' RACE reads. Of 55,000 to 70,000 distinct CDR3 sequences listed, roughly 4.6% are singletons. The starting material was whole blood, obtained at baseline. Receptor source: an adult who was a healthcare worker with PCR-confirmed SARS-CoV-2 infection or an uninfected control (not recorded which). The donor label of this sample is uncertain. Each CDR3 is given with its conserved first and last residue. The D gene is left open where the match is weak. Size is omitted from some rows. Given values are once, few, many or a class for expanded clones.

many TRBJ1-6 - TRBV11-2 TGTGCCAGCAGCTTAGATGGGACGGAAAATTCACCCCTCCACTTT CASSLDGTENSPLHF
many TRBJ1-6 - TRBV2 TGTGCCAGCAGTGAACAGCTAACTAATTCACCCCTCCACTTT CASSEQLTNSPLHF
many TRBJ1-1 TRBD1 TRBV7-3 TGTGCCAGCAGCTCGCAGGGGGCTGGCTACACTGAAGCTTTCTTT CASSSQGAGYTEAFF
- TRBJ2-5 TRBD1 TRBV3-1 TGTGCCAGCAGCCAGGGACAGCAAGAGACCCAGTACTTC CASSQGQQETQYF
many TRBJ1-6 - TRBV7-9 TGTGCCAGCAGCTCGGGAAGTGAAATCTCACCCCTCCACTTT CASSSGSEISPLHF
many TRBJ1-4 - TRBV12-3/TRBV12-4 TGTGCCAGCAGTTTAGCAGGGTGGCTGTTTTTT CASSLAGWLFF
many TRBJ2-3 - TRBV12-3/TRBV12-4 TGTGCCAGCAGCCGAACGCGAGGAGATACGCAGTATTTT CASSRTRGDTQYF
few TRBJ2-6 - TRBV7-9 TGTGCCAGCAGCTTAGCCGCTCCAGGGACCGGGGCCAACGTCCTGACTTTC CASSLAAPGTGANVLTF
- TRBJ1-3 - TRBV7-8 TGTGCCAGCAGCTTATTGGGGACTGGAAACACCATATATTTT CASSLLGTGNTIYF
many TRBJ2-2 - TRBV12-3/TRBV12-4 TGTGCCAGCAGTTTTGAGGGGGACACCGGGGAGCTGTTTTTT CASSFEGDTGELFF
many TRBJ1-5 - TRBV10-3 TGTGCCATCAGTGAGTCAACGGACCATAGCAATCAGCCCCAGCATTTT CAISESTDHSNQPQHF
few TRBJ1-2 - TRBV11-2 TGTGCCAGCAGCGGACAGATTAACTATGGCTACACCTTC CASSGQINYGYTF
many TRBJ2-1 TRBD2 TRBV12-3/TRBV12-4 TGTGCCAGCAGCCGGGGGGGCGTCGATGAGCAGTTCTTC CASSRGGVDEQFF